Listed below are T cell receptor beta chains from one sample, sequenced in a study of shared clonotypes between healthy human individuals. The protocol was immunoSEQ multiplex PCR, while the TCRdb copy is restricted to in-frame clones and leaves out a portion. The table has under 600,000 clones, around 81% seen once. The sequencing input was PBMCs. The receptor set was obtained from a woman in her thirties or forties in good health. Some clones in this sample may be carry-over from other donors' samples. CDR3s include the opening cysteine and the closing phenylalanine or tryptophan. A D gene is named only where the DNA matches it firmly. The listing skips clone size in some rows; elsewhere it reads once, few, many or a size class.

>TRBV28|.|.|TRBJ1-1|14
CATKSGGVTTEAFF
TGTGCCACCAAATCGGGGGGGGTGACAACTGAAGCTTTCTTT
>TRBV4-1|once|.|TRBJ2-1|16
CASSQPGKTKTGAPFF
TGCGCCAGCAGCCAACCGGGTAAGACGAAAACGGGGGCGCCGTTCTTC
>TRBV4-2|.|TRBD2|TRBJ2-6|15
CASRREFSGANVLTF
TGTGCCAGCAGGCGGGAGTTCTCTGGGGCCAACGTCCTGACTTTC
>TRBV29-1|.|.|TRBJ2-5|13
CSVERRDSETQYF
TGCAGCGTTGAAAGGAGGGATTCGGAGACCCAGTACTTC
>TRBV18|.|TRBD2|TRBJ2-5|16
CASSRSGGQNQETQYF
TGTGCCAGCTCACGAAGCGGGGGGCAGAACCAAGAGACCCAGTACTTC
>TRBV18|.|.|TRBJ2-6|15
CASSPQSSGANVLTF
TGTGCCAGCTCACCACAAAGCTCTGGGGCCAACGTCCTGACTTTC
>TRBV5-6|.|.|TRBJ1-4|14
CARSRTGAGEKLFF
TGTGCCCGCAGCAGGACGGGGGCGGGGGAAAAACTGTTTTTT
>TRBV9|many|.|TRBJ1-5|15
CASSVGWDGNQPQHF
TGTGCCAGCAGCGTAGGCTGGGACGGCAATCAGCCCCAGCATTTT
>TRBV4-1|.|.|TRBJ1-1|20
CASSIPTGSPERRVNTEALF
TGCGCCAGCAGCATCCCAACGGGATCCCCCGAAAGGAGGGTGAACACTGAAGCTCTCTTT
>TRBV5-1|many|.|TRBJ2-3|15
CASSLDVGDFYTQYF
TGCGCCAGCAGCTTGGATGTTGGCGATTTTTATACGCAGTATTTT
>TRBV28|once|TRBD2|TRBJ2-7|14
CASRTSGSSYEQYF
TGTGCCAGCAGGACTAGCGGGAGCTCCTACGAGCAGTACTTC
>TRBV5-1|.|TRBD1|TRBJ1-1|15
CASSLAGQGETEAFF
TGCGCCAGCAGCTTGGCCGGACAGGGAGAGACTGAAGCTTTCTTT
>TRBV27|few|.|TRBJ2-1|14
CASTRKDPRDEQFF
TGTGCCAGCACCCGAAAGGATCCTCGGGATGAGCAGTTCTTC
>TRBV28|.|.|TRBJ1-6|16
CASSPHSTRYNSPLHF
TGTGCCAGCAGTCCCCACTCGACAAGATATAATTCACCCCTCCACTTT
>TRBV9|few|TRBD1|TRBJ2-7|14
CASSLGQNTYEQYF
TGTGCCAGCAGCTTGGGACAGAACACCTACGAGCAGTACTTC
>TRBV28|.|TRBD2|TRBJ2-1|14
CASTASGNYNEQFF
TGTGCCAGCACGGCTAGCGGCAACTACAATGAGCAGTTCTTC